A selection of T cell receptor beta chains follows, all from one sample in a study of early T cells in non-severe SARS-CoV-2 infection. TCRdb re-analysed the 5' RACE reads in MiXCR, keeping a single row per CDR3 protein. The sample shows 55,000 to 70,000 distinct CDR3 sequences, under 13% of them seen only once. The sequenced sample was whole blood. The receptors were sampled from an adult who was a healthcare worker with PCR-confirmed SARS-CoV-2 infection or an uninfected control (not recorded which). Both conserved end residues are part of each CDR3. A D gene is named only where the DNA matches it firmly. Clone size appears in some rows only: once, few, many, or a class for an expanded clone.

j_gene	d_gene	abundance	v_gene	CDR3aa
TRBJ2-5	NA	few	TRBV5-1	CASSHPGETETQYF
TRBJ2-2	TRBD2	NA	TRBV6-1	CASSSGTSFAGELFF
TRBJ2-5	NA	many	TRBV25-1	CASSVTGTETQYF
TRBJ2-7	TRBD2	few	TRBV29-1	CSVTPLVSGRRYEQYF
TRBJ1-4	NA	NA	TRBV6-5	CASSYSGSDEKLFF
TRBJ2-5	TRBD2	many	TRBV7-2	CASSLGLAVETQYF
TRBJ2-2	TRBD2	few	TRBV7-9	CASSGEGLTGELFF
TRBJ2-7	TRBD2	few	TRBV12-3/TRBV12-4	CASRPSGVYEQYF
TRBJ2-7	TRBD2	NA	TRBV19	CASRTSGRAYEQYF
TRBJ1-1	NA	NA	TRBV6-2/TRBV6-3	CASEGKLRLWNTEAFF
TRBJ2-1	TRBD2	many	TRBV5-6	CASSRREGRGSHNEQFF
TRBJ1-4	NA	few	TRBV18	CASSPGGFGAGGEKLFF
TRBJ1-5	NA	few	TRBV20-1	CSAIGILNQPQHF
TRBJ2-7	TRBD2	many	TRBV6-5	CASSYGGAGANSYEQYF
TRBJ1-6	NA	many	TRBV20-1	CSATVRSPLHF
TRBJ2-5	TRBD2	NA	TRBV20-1	CSARRTSGPQETQYF
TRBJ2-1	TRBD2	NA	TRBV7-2	CASSLGGLAGVNEQFF
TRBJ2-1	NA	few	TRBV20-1	CSASGGISLNEQFF
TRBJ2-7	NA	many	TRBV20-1	CSASAPLSYEQYF
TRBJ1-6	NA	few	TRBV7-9	CASSLVGAFGNSPLHF
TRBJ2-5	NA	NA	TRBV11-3	CASSFLGQETQYF
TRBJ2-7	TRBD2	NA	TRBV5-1	CASSPGTSGTHYEQYF
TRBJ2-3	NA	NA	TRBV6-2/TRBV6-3	CASSYASGTDTQYF
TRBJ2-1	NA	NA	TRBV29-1	CSVGENEQFF
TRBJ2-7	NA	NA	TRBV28	CASSLQRFSYEQYF
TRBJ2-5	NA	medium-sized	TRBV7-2	CASSPEGVGTETQYF
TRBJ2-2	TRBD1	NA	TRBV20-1	CSAREQGAGGELFF
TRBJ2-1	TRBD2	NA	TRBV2	CASNPSGRTYNEQFF
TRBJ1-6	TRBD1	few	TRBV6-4	CASSETGQLQVALHF
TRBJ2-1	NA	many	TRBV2	CASQSLDSYNEQFF
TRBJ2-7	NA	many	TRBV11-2	CASSFGLGEQYF
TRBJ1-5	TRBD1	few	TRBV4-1	CASSPGGGGAPVVNQPQHF
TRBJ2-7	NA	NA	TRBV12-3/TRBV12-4	CASSFRRDSYEQYF